What follows describes a single T cell receptor (beta chain). Trimming removed 4 bases from V and 7 bases from J, with 16 bases in between. The CDR3 is 14 residues long. The data originate from a study of blood T cell repertoires in COVID-19. Study-wide context: Acute-phase and convalescent COVID-19 samples originated in the United States, Italy and Spain. PBMCs, B-cell-depleted T cells, or T cells were the source of the cDNA or gDNA that made up the material.

In the source study's methods: For nucleated cells, counts were estimated from reference gene primer amplification. This table comes from immunoSEQ multiplex PCR, and its TCRdb copy is limited to in-frame clones, with some not included. V and J calls plus clone size are reproduced from that table; the DNA served to infer D and trimming. The repertoire consists of fewer than 150,000 clones, with more than 80% occurring once and the leading ten covering approximately 11%. J is TRBJ1-2 and V is TRBV23-1; TRBD1 is a possible D gene (6 bases). TRBV23-1 carries the ORF label, with uncertain function. This sequence was found in a woman older than 75 with acute or convalescent COVID-19. The sample taken for sequencing was peripheral blood. CDR3 residues: CASSRINRVSGYTF. CDR3 bases: TGCGCCAGCAGTCGAATTAACAGGGTATCTGGCTACACCTTC.